This T cell receptor (beta chain) was retrieved from a study of early T cells in non-severe SARS-CoV-2 infection. On the study more broadly: Unsorted whole-blood RNA was sequenced in bulk, leaving chains unpaired.

Unique molecular identifiers were attached to individual cDNA molecules. Via MiXCR, TCRdb re-called the 5' RACE reads, giving one row per CDR3 protein. The repertoire consists of 20,000 to 30,000 distinct CDR3 sequences, with roughly 5% occurring once and the leading ten covering more than 3.5%. Many counts were recorded for this clonotype. V lost 3 bases, J lost 0 bases, and 5 bases stayed unmatched. CDR3 length: 15 residues. From germline, CDR1 is KGHSH and CDR2 LQKENI. The sequenced sample was whole blood. The chain has TRBV18 and TRBJ2-7; 7 bases agree with TRBD1. The sequence came from an adult who was a healthcare worker with PCR-confirmed SARS-CoV-2 infection or an uninfected control (not recorded which). The CDR3 is CASSPPTGSSYEQYF. Written as DNA, the CDR3 is TGTGCCAGCTCACCCCCGACAGGGAGCTCCTACGAGCAGTACTTC.